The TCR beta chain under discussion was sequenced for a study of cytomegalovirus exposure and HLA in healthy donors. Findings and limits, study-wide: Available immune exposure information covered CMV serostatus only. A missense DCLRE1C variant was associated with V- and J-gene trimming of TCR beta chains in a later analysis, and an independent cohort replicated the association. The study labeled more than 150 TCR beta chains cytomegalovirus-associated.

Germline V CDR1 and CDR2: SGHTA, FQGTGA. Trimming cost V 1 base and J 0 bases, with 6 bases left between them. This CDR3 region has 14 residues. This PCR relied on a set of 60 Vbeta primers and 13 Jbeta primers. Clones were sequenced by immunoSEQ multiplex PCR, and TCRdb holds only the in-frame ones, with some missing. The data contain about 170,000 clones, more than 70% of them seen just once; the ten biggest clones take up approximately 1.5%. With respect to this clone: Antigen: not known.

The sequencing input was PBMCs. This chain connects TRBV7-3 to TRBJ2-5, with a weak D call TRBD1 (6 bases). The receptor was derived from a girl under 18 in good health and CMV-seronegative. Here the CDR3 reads CASSLNRDQETQYF. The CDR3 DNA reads TGTGCCAGCAGCTTAAACAGGGACCAAGAGACCCAGTACTTC.